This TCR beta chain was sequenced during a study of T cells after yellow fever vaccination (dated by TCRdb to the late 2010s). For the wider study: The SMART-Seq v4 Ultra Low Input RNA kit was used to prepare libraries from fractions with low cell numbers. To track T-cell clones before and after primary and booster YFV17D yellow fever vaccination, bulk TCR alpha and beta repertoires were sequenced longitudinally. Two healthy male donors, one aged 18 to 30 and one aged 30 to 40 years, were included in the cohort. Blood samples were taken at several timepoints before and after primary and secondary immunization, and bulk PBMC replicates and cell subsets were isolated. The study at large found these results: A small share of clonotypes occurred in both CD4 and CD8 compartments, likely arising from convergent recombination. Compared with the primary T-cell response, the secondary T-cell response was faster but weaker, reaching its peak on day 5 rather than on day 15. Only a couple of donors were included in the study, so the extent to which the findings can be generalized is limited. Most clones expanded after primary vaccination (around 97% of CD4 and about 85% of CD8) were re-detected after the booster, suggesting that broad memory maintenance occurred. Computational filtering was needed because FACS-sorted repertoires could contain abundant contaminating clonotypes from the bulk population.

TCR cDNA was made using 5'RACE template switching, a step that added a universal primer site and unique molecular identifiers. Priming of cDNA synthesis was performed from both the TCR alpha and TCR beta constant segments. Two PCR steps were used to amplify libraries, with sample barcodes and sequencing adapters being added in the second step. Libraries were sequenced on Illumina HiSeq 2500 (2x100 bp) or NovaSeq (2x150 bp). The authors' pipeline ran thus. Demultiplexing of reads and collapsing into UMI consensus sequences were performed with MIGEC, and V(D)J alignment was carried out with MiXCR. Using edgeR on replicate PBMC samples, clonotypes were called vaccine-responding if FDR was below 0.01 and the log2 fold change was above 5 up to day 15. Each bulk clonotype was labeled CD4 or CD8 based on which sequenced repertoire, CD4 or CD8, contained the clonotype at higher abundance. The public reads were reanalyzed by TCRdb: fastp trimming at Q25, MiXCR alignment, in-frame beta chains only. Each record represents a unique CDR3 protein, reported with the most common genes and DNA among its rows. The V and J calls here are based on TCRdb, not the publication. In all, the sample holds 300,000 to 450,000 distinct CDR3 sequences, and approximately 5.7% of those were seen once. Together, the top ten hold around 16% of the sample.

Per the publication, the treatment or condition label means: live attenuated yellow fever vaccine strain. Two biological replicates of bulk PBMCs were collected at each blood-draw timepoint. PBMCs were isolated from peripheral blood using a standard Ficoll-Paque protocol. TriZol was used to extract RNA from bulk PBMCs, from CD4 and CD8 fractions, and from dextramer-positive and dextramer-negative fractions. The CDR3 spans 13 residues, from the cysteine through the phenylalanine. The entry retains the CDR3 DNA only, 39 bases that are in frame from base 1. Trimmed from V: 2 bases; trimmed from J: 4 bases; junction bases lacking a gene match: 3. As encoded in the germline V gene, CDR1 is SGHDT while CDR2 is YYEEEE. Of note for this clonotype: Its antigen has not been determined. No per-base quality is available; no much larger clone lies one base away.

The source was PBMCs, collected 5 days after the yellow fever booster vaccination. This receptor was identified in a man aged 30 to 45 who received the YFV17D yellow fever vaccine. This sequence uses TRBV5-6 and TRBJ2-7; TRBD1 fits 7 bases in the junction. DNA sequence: TGTGCCAGCAGCTTCAAACAGGGGTACGAGCAGTACTTC. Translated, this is CASSFKQGYEQYF.